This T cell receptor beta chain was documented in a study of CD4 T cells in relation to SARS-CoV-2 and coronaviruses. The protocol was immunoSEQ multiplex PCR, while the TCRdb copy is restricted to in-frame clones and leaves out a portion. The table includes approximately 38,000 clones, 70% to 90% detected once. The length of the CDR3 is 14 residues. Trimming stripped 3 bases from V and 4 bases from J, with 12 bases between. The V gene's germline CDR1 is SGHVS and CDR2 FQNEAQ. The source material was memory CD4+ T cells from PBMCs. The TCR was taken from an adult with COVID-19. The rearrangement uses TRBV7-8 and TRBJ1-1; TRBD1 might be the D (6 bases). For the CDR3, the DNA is TGTGCCAGCAGCTTCCCCGGACAGATCACTGAAGCTTTCTTT. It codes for CASSFPGQITEAFF.